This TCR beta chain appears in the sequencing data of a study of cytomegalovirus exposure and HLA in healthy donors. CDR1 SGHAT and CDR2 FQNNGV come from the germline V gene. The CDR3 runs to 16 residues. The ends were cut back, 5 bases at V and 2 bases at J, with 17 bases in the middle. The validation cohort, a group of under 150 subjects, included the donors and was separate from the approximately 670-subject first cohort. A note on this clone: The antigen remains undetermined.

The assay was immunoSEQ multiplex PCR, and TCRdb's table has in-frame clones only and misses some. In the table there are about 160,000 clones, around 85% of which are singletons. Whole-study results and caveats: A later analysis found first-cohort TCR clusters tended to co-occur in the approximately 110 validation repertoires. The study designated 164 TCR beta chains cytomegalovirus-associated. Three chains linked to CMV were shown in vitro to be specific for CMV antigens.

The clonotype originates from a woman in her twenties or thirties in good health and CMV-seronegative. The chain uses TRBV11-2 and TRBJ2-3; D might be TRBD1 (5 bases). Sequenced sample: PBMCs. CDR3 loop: CASSRTARQFTDTQYF. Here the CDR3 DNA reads TGTGCCAGCAGCCGAACAGCTAGACAGTTCACAGATACGCAGTATTTT.